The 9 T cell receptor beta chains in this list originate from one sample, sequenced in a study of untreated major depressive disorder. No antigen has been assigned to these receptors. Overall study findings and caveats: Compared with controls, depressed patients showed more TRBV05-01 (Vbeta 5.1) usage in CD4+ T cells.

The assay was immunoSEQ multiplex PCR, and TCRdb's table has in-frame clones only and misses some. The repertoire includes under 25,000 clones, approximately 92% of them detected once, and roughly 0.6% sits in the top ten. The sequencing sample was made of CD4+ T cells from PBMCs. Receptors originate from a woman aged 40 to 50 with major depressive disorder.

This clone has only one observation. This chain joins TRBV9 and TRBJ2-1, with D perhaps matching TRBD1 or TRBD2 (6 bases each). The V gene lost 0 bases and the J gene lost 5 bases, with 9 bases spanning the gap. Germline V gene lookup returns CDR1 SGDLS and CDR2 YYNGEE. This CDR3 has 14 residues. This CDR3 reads CASSVGGANNEQFF. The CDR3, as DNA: TGTGCCAGCAGCGTAGGGGGGGCCAACAATGAGCAGTTCTTC.

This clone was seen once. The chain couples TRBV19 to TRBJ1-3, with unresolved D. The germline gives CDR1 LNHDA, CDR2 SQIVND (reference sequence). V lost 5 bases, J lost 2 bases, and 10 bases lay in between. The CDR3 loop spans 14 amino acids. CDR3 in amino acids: CASSSGRTGNTIYF. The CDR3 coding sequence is TGTGCCAGTAGTTCGGGAAGAACTGGAAACACCATATATTTT.

The CDR3 sequence: CASSGGTNTEAFF. In DNA, the CDR3 is TGTGCCAGCAGCGGGGGCACCAACACTGAAGCTTTCTTT. The chain links TRBV9 to TRBJ1-1; possibly TRBD1 for D (5 bases). The ends were cut back, 3 bases at V and 2 bases at J, with 8 bases in the middle. The CDR3 length is 13 residues. CDR1 and CDR2 from the germline V gene are SGDLS and YYNGEE.

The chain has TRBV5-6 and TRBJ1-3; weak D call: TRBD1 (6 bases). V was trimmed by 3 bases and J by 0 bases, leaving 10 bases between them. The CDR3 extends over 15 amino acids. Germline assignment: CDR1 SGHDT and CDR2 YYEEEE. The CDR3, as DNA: TGTGCCAGCAGCTCCGGGACAAACTCTGGAAACACCATATATTTT. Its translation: CASSSGTNSGNTIYF.

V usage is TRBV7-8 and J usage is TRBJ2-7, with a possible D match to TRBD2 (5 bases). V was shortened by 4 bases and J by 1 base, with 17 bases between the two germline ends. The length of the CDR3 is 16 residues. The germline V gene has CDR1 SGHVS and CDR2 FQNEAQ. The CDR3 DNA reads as TGTGCCAGCAGCTCTCAACTAGATCTCTCTTCCTACGAGCAGTACTTC. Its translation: CASSSQLDLSSYEQYF.

The DNA of the CDR3 is TGTGCCAGCTCAGTTGGTTTTTCAGTTAGTGCTGAAGCTTTCTTT. This translates into CASSVGFSVSAEAFF. The chain links TRBV18 to TRBJ1-1; no clear D gene. The V end was cut by 5 bases, the J end by 6 bases, with 19 bases between. This CDR3 spans 15 amino acids. Looked up from germline, CDR1 is KGHSH and CDR2 is LQKENI.

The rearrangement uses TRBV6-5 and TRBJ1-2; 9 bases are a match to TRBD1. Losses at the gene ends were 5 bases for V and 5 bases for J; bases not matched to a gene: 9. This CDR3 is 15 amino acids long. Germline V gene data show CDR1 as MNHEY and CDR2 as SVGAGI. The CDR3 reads CASSPTGGVGYGYTF. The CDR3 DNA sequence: TGTGCCAGCAGTCCCACAGGGGGCGTAGGTTATGGCTACACCTTC.

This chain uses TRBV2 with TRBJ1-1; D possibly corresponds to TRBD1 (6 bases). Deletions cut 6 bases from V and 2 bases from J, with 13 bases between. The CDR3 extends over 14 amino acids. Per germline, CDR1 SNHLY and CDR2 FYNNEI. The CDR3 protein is CASRWTEPNTEAFF. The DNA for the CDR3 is TGTGCCAGCAGATGGACAGAACCAAACACTGAAGCTTTCTTT.

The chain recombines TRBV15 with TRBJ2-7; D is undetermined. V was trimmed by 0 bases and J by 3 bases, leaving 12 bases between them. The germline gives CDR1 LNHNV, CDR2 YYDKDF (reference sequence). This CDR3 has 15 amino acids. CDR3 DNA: TGTGCCACCAGCAGAGACCTATTGGCTAACTACGAGCAGTACGTC. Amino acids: CATSRDLLANYEQYV.